This TCR beta chain emerged from a study of cytomegalovirus exposure and HLA in healthy donors. Across the study: Of the donors genotyped, about 390 in all, around 77% fell in the Caucasian-associated ancestry cluster. Study outcomes and limitations: In vitro experiments confirmed that a few CMV-associated chains were specific for CMV antigens. Usually a TCR sequence was rare, but some public TCRs were found in many donors. The later analysis indicated that the majority of CMV-associated TCR beta chains appeared HLA-restricted.

Comment on this clone: Its antigen is currently unknown.

The CDR3 has 16 residues. V trimming: 2 bases; J trimming: 5 bases; junction bases outside the gene matches: 11. Germline V lookup: CDR1 SGHRS, CDR2 YFSETQ. 60 Vbeta and 13 Jbeta primers were used in PCR. The repertoire was sequenced with immunoSEQ multiplex PCR; TCRdb's copy has only in-frame clones and lacks some. This table has around 190,000 clones, 70% to 90% appearing once. The source is a woman aged 25 to 45 in good health and CMV-seronegative. The material sequenced was PBMCs. The chain combines TRBV5-1 with TRBJ2-5; 8 bases line up with TRBD2. The CDR3 region has the DNA TGCGCCAGCAGCTTATATACTAGCGGCCGCGCGGAGACCCAGTACTTC. Its protein is CASSLYTSGRAETQYF. Full variable domain (missing parts from reference TRBV5-1 and TRBJ2-5): KAGVTQTPRYLIKTRGQQVTLSCSPISGHRSVSWYQQTPGQGLQFLFEYFSETQRNKGNFPGRFSGRQFSNSRSEMNVSTLELGDSALYLCASSLYTSGRAETQYFGPGTRLLVL.